The rows below give T cell receptor beta chains drawn from one sample of a study of blood T cell repertoires in COVID-19. The repertoire was sequenced with immunoSEQ multiplex PCR; TCRdb's copy has only in-frame clones and lacks some. Among more than 200,000 clones listed, 70% to 90% were seen once. The specimen was peripheral blood. The receptors originated from a woman between 40 and 55 years old who had recovered from COVID-19. The CDR3 runs from the conserved cysteine through the conserved F or W. The order of the fields is V gene, clone size, J gene, D gene, CDR3 length, CDR3 DNA, CDR3 protein. A D gene is named only where the DNA matches it firmly. Clone size is not always given. Where it is, it says once, few, many or a class for expanded clones.

>TRBV29-1|NA|TRBJ2-7|NA|13
TGCAGCGTTGGAGCTCGGAGCTCCTACGAGCAGTACTTC
CSVGARSSYEQYF
>TRBV10-3|NA|TRBJ1-2|TRBD1|15
TGTGCCATCAGCAAATACCCCGGGACAGAGTATGGCTACACCTTC
CAISKYPGTEYGYTF
>TRBV15|NA|TRBJ2-7|NA|16
TGTGCCACCAGCAGAGGGCCCCTGACAGGATTAGACGAGCAGTACTTC
CATSRGPLTGLDEQYF
>TRBV18|NA|TRBJ2-7|NA|13
TGTGCCAGCTCCCCGCGGGGTACCTACGAGCAGTACTTC
CASSPRGTYEQYF
>TRBV28|NA|TRBJ1-6|TRBD1|14
TGTGCCAGCCTCCATGGGACAGGGGGCTCACCCCTCCACTTT
CASLHGTGGSPLHF
>TRBV27|NA|TRBJ2-2|NA|14
TGTGCCAGCAGTATGGGACTCCCCACCGGGGAGCTGTTTTTT
CASSMGLPTGELFF
>TRBV7-2|NA|TRBJ2-5|NA|18
TGTGCCAGCAGCAGAGCCGGAGCAGGGGGACTTACAAAAGAGACCCAGTACTTC
CASSRAGAGGLTKETQYF
>TRBV30|NA|TRBJ2-3|TRBD2|16
TGTGCCTGGAATAGTAAGCGGGAGGGGGGGGCAGATACGCAGTATTTT
CAWNSKREGGADTQYF
>TRBV6-2/TRBV6-3|NA|TRBJ2-4|TRBD1|15
TGTGCCAGCAGCCACCCCGGACAGGTCAAAAACATTCAGTACTTC
CASSHPGQVKNIQYF
>TRBV6-2/TRBV6-3|NA|TRBJ2-7|NA|12
TGTGCCAGCAGTTTCCCTCCAGGGTGGCAGTACTTC
CASSFPPGWQYF
>TRBV19|NA|TRBJ1-3|TRBD1|16
TGTGCCAGTAGTCTGGGACAGGGGTACGCTGGAAACACCATATATTTT
CASSLGQGYAGNTIYF
>TRBV29-1|NA|TRBJ1-4|TRBD1|14
TGCAGCGTTGGAATAGGGACAGCTAATGAAAAACTGTTTTTT
CSVGIGTANEKLFF
>TRBV30|few|TRBJ2-5|NA|14
TGTGCCTGGAGTGTACAACAGACGAAGGAGACCCAGTACTTC
CAWSVQQTKETQYF
>TRBV7-2|NA|TRBJ1-6|TRBD1|16
TGTGCCAGCAGCTTCTCCGGCAGGACAGGGGCTTCAGACCTCCACTTT
CASSFSGRTGASDLHF
>TRBV11-3|NA|TRBJ1-2|TRBD1|13
TGTGCCAGTGGGGACAGACTTTCCTATGGCTACACCTTC
CASGDRLSYGYTF
>TRBV25-1|NA|TRBJ2-7|TRBD2|15
TGTGCCAGCAGTGAAATCGGGACTAGCTCCTACGAGCAGTACTTC
CASSEIGTSSYEQYF
>TRBV6-2/TRBV6-3|few|TRBJ2-7|NA|15
TGTGCCAGCAGTTACTCGGGACGGACTAATTACGAGCAGTACTTC
CASSYSGRTNYEQYF
>TRBV11-3|NA|TRBJ1-5|TRBD1|13
TGTGCCAGCAGCCCGGGACAGGAACAGCCCCAGCATTTT
CASSPGQEQPQHF
>TRBV5-8|NA|TRBJ1-4|TRBD1|15
TGTGCCAGCAGCATCGGACAGGGGGCTAATGAAAAACTGTTTTTT
CASSIGQGANEKLFF
>TRBV7-2|NA|TRBJ2-5|NA|14
TGTGCCAGCAGCTTAGTGGTCGGTTGGGAGACCCAGTACTTC
CASSLVVGWETQYF
>TRBV11-3|NA|TRBJ2-7|NA|13
TGTGCCAGCAGCTTAGACGGGTTCTACGAGCAGTACTTC
CASSLDGFYEQYF
>TRBV7-8|few|TRBJ2-3|TRBD1|17
TGTGCCAGCAGCCCGGGACAGGGGAGAAGGAGCACAGATACGCAGTATTTT
CASSPGQGRRSTDTQYF
>TRBV21-1|once|TRBJ1-5|NA|15
TGTGCCAGCAGCGGCAGGGGGATGGTGCATCAGCCCCAGCATTTT
CASSGRGMVHQPQHF
>TRBV19|NA|TRBJ1-2|NA|14
TGTGCCAGTAGTCACCCCAGTACCGCTTATGGCTACACCTTC
CASSHPSTAYGYTF
>TRBV7-3|once|TRBJ2-1|TRBD1|15
TGTGCCAGCAGCTTACATGGGACAGCTTCGGATGAGCAGTTCTTC
CASSLHGTASDEQFF
>TRBV4-2|NA|TRBJ1-2|TRBD1|13
TGTGCCAGCAGCCCAGGGGACAGCTATGGCTACACCTTC
CASSPGDSYGYTF
>TRBV2|NA|TRBJ2-7|TRBD2|13
TGTGCCAGCCTGAGTAGCGGGACCTACGAGCAGTACTTC
CASLSSGTYEQYF
>TRBV4-2|NA|TRBJ1-2|TRBD1|15
TGTGCCAGCAGCCTAACCACAGGGGTCCAGTATGGCTACACCTTC
CASSLTTGVQYGYTF
>TRBV7-2|NA|TRBJ2-1|TRBD2|16
TGTGCCAGCAGCTTAAGCGGGGGGTACTCCTACAATGAGCAGTTCTTC
CASSLSGGYSYNEQFF
>TRBV20-1|NA|TRBJ1-2|TRBD1|15
TGCAGTGCTAGTCGGATGACAGGGAGTAACTATGGCTACACCTTC
CSASRMTGSNYGYTF
>TRBV2|NA|TRBJ2-1|NA|18
TGTGCCAGCAGCCCCGGTACAGGACCGGGTGGAAGGTTCGGTGAGCAGTTCTTC
CASSPGTGPGGRFGEQFF
>TRBV4-2|once|TRBJ2-5|TRBD1|15
TGTGCCAGCAGCCTAGGGACAGGGGGTCAAGAGACCCAGTACTTC
CASSLGTGGQETQYF
>TRBV19|NA|TRBJ1-1|TRBD1|14
TGTGCCAGTAGTATCACAGGGGCGGACACTGAAGCTTTCTTT
CASSITGADTEAFF
>TRBV7-3|NA|TRBJ2-1|TRBD2|17
TGTGCCAGCAGCTTAGAGGCTAGCGGAACCTCCTACAATGAGCAGTTCTTC
CASSLEASGTSYNEQFF
>TRBV2|NA|TRBJ1-5|NA|12
TGTGCCAGCAGTTCACAAGATCAGCCCCAGCATTTT
CASSSQDQPQHF
>TRBV5-4|NA|TRBJ2-1|NA|15
TGTGCCAGCAGCTTGGCCGGCAGGGACTCGTATGAGCAGTTCTTC
CASSLAGRDSYEQFF
>TRBV28|NA|TRBJ1-2|TRBD1|12
TGTGCCAGCAGTTGGACAGGCTTTGGCTACACCTTC
CASSWTGFGYTF
>TRBV5-6|NA|TRBJ2-5|TRBD1|16
TGTGCCAGCAGCTTATACAGGGGGTATATTGGAGAGACCCAGTACTTC
CASSLYRGYIGETQYF
>TRBV10-3|NA|TRBJ2-2|NA|14
TGTGCCATCTCACGGGACACCCCAACCGGGGAGCTGTTTTTT
CAISRDTPTGELFF
>TRBV4-1|NA|TRBJ2-1|NA|12
TGCGCCAGCAGCCGGTCCCTACCGGAGCAGTTCTTC
CASSRSLPEQFF
>TRBV23-1|NA|TRBJ1-1|NA|17
TGCGCCATCACTCCGTCTGGGCAGACCTACATGAACACTGAAGCTTTCTTT
CAITPSGQTYMNTEAFF